This TCR beta chain was documented in a study of T cell responses to AZD1222 COVID-19 vaccine. Study-wide results and limits: Repertoires were collected only later (after the peak T cell response had occurred).

Details on this clone: Its matching antigen is unknown.

Clones were read by immunoSEQ multiplex PCR, and TCRdb kept only the in-frame ones, dropping some. The sample has about 64,000 clones; around nine tenths are singletons. The germline V and J ends were trimmed by 3 bases and 1 base, with 14 bases remaining between them. The CDR3 covers 15 residues. Germline-derived CDR1 and CDR2 are SGDLS and YYNGEE. The sample was peripheral blood, taken 28 days after the second dose of the MenACWY control vaccine. This clonotype originated in an adult who received the MenACWY meningococcal vaccine as a control. The chain carries TRBV9 and TRBJ2-7; possibly TRBD1 for D (6 bases). CDR3 sequence: CASSEGQGFSYEQYF. The CDR3 DNA reads TGTGCCAGCAGCGAGGGGCAGGGGTTTTCCTACGAGCAGTACTTC. Full variable domain (remainder filled in from reference TRBV9 and TRBJ2-7): DSGVTQTPKHLITATGQRVTLRCSPRSGDLSVYWYQQSLDQGLQFLIQYYNGEERAKGNILERFSAQQFPDLHSELNLSSLELGDSALYFCASSEGQGFSYEQYFGPGTRLTVT.